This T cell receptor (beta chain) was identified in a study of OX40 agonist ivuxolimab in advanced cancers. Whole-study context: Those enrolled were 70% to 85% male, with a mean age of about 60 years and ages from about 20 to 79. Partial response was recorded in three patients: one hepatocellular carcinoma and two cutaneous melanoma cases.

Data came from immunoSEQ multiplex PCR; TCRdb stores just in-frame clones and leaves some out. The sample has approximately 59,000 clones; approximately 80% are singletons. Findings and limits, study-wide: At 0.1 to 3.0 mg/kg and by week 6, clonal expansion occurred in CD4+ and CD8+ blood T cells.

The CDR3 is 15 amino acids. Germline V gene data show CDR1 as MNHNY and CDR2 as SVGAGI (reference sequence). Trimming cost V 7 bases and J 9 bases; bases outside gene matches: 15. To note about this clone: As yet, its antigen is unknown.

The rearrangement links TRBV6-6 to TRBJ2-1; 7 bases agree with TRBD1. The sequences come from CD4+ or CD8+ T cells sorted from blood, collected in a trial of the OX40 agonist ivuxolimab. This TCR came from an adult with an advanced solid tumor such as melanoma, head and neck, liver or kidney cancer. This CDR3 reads CASTRTGGEGSEQFF. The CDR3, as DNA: TGTGCCAGCACCAGGACAGGAGGAGAGGGCAGTGAGCAGTTCTTC.